These 32 T cell receptor beta chains share one sample of origin, sequenced in a study of cytomegalovirus exposure and HLA in healthy donors. 60 Vbeta and 13 Jbeta primers were used in PCR. Clones were sequenced by immunoSEQ multiplex PCR, and TCRdb holds only the in-frame ones, with some missing. This table holds approximately 180,000 clones, 12% found once. Sequencing input: PBMCs. The receptors shown here come from a middle-aged man in good health and CMV-seropositive.

The rearrangement joins TRBV6-5 to TRBJ1-3; tentatively, D is TRBD1 (6 bases). The CDR3 length is 13 residues. Deletions cut 2 bases from V and 4 bases from J, with 6 bases between. Germline CDR1 reads MNHEY; CDR2 reads SVGAGI. CDR3 sequence: CASSYTGGNTIYF. Here the CDR3 DNA reads TGTGCCAGCAGTTACACAGGGGGAAACACCATATATTTT.

This clone was counted a few times. This sequence joins TRBV6-5 and TRBJ1-1, with D possibly TRBD1 on 5 matching bases. The CDR3 runs to 14 residues. Germline V gives CDR1 MNHEY, CDR2 SVGAGI. The ends were cut back, 9 bases at V and 4 bases at J, with 18 bases in the middle. This chain's CDR3 is CASGEGQRGTEAFF. The CDR3 coding sequence is TGTGCCAGTGGGGAGGGGCAAAGGGGCACTGAAGCTTTCTTT.

This clone was seen a handful of times. J is TRBJ1-5 and V is TRBV7-8; no clear D gene. Germline V lookup: CDR1 SGHVS, CDR2 FQNEAQ. V was trimmed by 0 bases and J by 0 bases, leaving 6 bases between them. The CDR3 is 15 amino acids. The CDR3 loop reads CASSLAGNSNQPQHF. The CDR3 DNA reads as TGTGCCAGCAGCTTAGCCGGTAATAGCAATCAGCCCCAGCATTTT.

The gene calls are TRBV11-3 and TRBJ2-1, with 8 positions matching TRBD1. Germline CDR1 and CDR2: SGHNT and YENEEA. This CDR3 comprises 15 residues. The junction had 16 bases not matched to a gene; V was cut back by 5 bases and J by 13 bases. CDR3 in amino acids: CASSERTGYVQSQFF. For the CDR3, the DNA is TGTGCCAGCAGCGAACGGACAGGGTATGTTCAAAGTCAGTTCTTC.

V is TRBV6-1 and J is TRBJ1-2, with 7 bases lining up with TRBD1. The CDR3 is made up of 15 amino acids. J was trimmed by 0 bases and V by 2 bases; bases with no gene match: 3. Per the germline V gene, CDR1 is MNHNS and CDR2 is SASEGT. The CDR3 reads CASSEWGQTNYGYTF. The CDR3 DNA follows: TGTGCCAGCAGTGAATGGGGACAGACTAACTATGGCTACACCTTC.

This clone has a handful of counts. The chain uses TRBV5-1 and TRBJ2-5; 8 bases line up with TRBD2. This CDR3 region has 17 residues. V was clipped by 3 bases and J by 1 base; unmatched bases: 11. CDR1 SGHRS and CDR2 YFSETQ come from the germline V gene. The DNA of the CDR3 is TGCGCCAGCAGCTGGTTAACTACTAGCGGACGCCAAGAGACCCAGTACTTC. Translating it yields CASSWLTTSGRQETQYF.

This clone was recorded a few times. V is TRBV7-2 and J is TRBJ2-1; 7 bases map to TRBD1. Germline V gene sequence: CDR1 SGHTA, CDR2 FQGNSA. Trimming removed 5 bases from V and 4 bases from J; junction bases left unmatched: 5. There are 14 residues in the CDR3. Here the CDR3 reads CASSTGTEYNEQFF. CDR3 in DNA: TGTGCCAGCAGCACCGGGACAGAGTACAATGAGCAGTTCTTC.

The chain is built from TRBV25-1 and TRBJ2-5, with 11 nucleotides matching TRBD2. This CDR3 has 17 residues. The V gene end was trimmed by 4 bases and the J gene end by 7 bases; junction bases not matched to a gene: 14. CDR1 and CDR2 (germline): MGHDK, SYGVNS. DNA for the CDR3: TGTGCCAGCAGTGTAGCGGGTCTAGCGGGGGGTAGTAGGACCCAGTACTTC. Translating it yields CASSVAGLAGGSRTQYF.

The chain combines TRBV5-4 with TRBJ2-5; perhaps TRBD2 as D (6 bases). This CDR3 has 13 amino acids. The V gene's germline CDR1 is SGHNT and CDR2 YYREEE (reference sequence). V lost 5 bases and J lost 4, with 12 bases in between. The CDR3 is CASSLAGGETQYF. CDR3 nucleotides: TGTGCCAGCAGTCTGGCCGGGGGAGAGACCCAGTACTTC.

The gene calls are TRBV4-3 and TRBJ1-2, with D hard to call. V was shortened by 3 bases and J by 5 bases, with 13 bases between the two germline ends. The CDR3 runs to 14 residues. The germline V gene has CDR1 LGHNA and CDR2 YSLEER. CDR3 protein: CASSQDLGKYGYTF. In DNA form, the CDR3 reads TGCGCCAGCAGCCAGGACCTCGGGAAGTATGGCTACACCTTC.

The gene calls are TRBV7-6 and TRBJ2-5, with 10 bases matching TRBD2. With V trimmed by 0 bases and J by 6 bases, 1 base remained unmatched. CDR3 length: 14 residues. CDR1 SGHVS and CDR2 FNYEAQ come from the germline V gene. The DNA for the CDR3 is TGTGCCAGCAGCTTAGCACTAGCGGGAAAGACCCAGTACTTC. It encodes CASSLALAGKTQYF.

V gene TRBV5-6 combines with J gene TRBJ1-6; weak D call: TRBD1 (5 bases). The V and J ends lost 3 bases and 9 bases respectively, with 7 bases between them. Looked up from germline, CDR1 is SGHDT and CDR2 is YYEEEE. The CDR3 is made up of 12 amino acids. CDR3 amino acids: CASSSGGSPLHF. CDR3 nucleotide sequence: TGTGCCAGCAGCTCCGGGGGTTCACCCCTCCACTTT.

Notes on this clone: Its ends do not fully match the called genes, so a read error is possible. V and J are TRBV5-1 and TRBJ1-6, with 7 positions matching TRBD1. The CDR3 contains 15 residues. Germline V gene lookup returns CDR1 SGHRS and CDR2 YFSETQ. The CDR3 protein is CASSCSGTADSPLHF. CDR3 sequence (DNA): TGCGCCAGCAGCTGCTCCGGGACAGCTGATTCCCCCCTCCACTTT.

This clone was observed a handful of times. The chain carries TRBV7-2 and TRBJ1-4; TRBD1 matches at 7 bases. Losses at the gene ends were 4 bases for V and 7 bases for J; bases not matched to a gene: 9. The CDR3 sequence is 15 residues long. The germline V gene has CDR1 SGHTA and CDR2 FQGNSA. This CDR3 reads CASSSQQGIIEKLFF. The DNA of the CDR3 is TGTGCCAGCAGCTCCCAACAGGGGATTATTGAAAAACTGTTTTTT.

The chain links TRBV6-6 to TRBJ1-1; no clear D. The V and J ends lost 9 bases and 5 bases respectively, with 10 bases between them. The CDR3 has 11 residues. The germline V gene has CDR1 MNHNY and CDR2 SVGAGI (reference sequence). This CDR3 is CASKSVTEAFF. The CDR3 coding sequence is TGTGCCAGTAAGTCGGTGACTGAAGCTTTCTTT.

This clone has only a few counts. The chain has TRBV27 and TRBJ2-3, with D possibly being TRBD2 (7 bases). CDR1 is MNHEY, CDR2 SMNVEV, per germline (reference sequence). Trimming removed 3 bases from V and 1 base from J, with 14 bases in between. The CDR3 contains 16 residues. The CDR3 nucleotides read TGTGCCAGCAGTTTGGGGGGGCTAGCCGGCACAGATACGCAGTATTTT. This gives the protein CASSLGGLAGTDTQYF.

The rearrangement uses TRBV7-2 and TRBJ2-1, with a weak D call TRBD1 (6 bases). Germline lookup yields CDR1 SGHTA and CDR2 FQGNSA. Trimming removed 0 bases at V and 5 bases at J, with 17 bases between. The length of the CDR3 is 17 residues. The DNA of the CDR3 is TGTGCCAGCAGCTTAGCGGTAGGCGCGAGGGGGAACAATGAGCAGTTCTTC. This sequence encodes CASSLAVGARGNNEQFF.

A remark on this clone: Other DNA sequences in the sample encode the same CDR3. V and J are TRBV6-5 and TRBJ1-1; maybe TRBD1 (5 bases). This CDR3 comprises 16 residues. Trimming took off 0 bases at V and 0 bases at J, with 11 bases between the two ends. Per germline, CDR1 MNHEY and CDR2 SVGAGI. The CDR3 DNA sequence: TGTGCCAGCAGTTACTCGAGACAGCTAATGAACACTGAAGCTTTCTTT. Its protein is CASSYSRQLMNTEAFF.

On this clone: This sample also contains other DNA sequences that code for the same CDR3. This CDR3 is CASNRGIASPLHF. The CDR3 DNA is TGTGCCAGCAACAGGGGAATAGCTTCACCCCTCCACTTT. This rearrangement joins TRBV6-5 to TRBJ1-6; 7 bases line up with TRBD1. Germline trimming cut 7 bases from V and 9 bases from J; bases unmatched to any gene: 6. The CDR3 runs to 13 residues. CDR1 and CDR2 from the germline V gene are MNHEY and SVGAGI.

The V gene is TRBV13, the J gene TRBJ2-2; 13 nucleotides agree with TRBD2. This CDR3 is built from 16 residues. Germline V gene sequence: CDR1 PRHDT, CDR2 FYEKMQ (reference sequence). Trimming at V came to 4 bases and at J to 6 bases, leaving 5 bases not matched to a gene. The CDR3 sequence is CASSWRLAGGAGELFF. The CDR3 DNA reads as TGTGCCAGCAGCTGGCGACTAGCGGGGGGCGCCGGGGAGCTGTTTTTT.

Written as DNA, the CDR3 is TGTGCCAGCAGTCCCGACAGGGTAACTAAAGGCTACACCTTC. As protein: CASSPDRVTKGYTF. The chain is built from TRBV28 and TRBJ1-2; 7 nucleotides align to TRBD1. In germline, CDR1 is MDHEN, CDR2 SYDVKM. The CDR3 has 14 residues. V shed 5 bases and J 8 bases; nucleotides not matched to a gene: 11.

This clone turned up a few times. The chain links TRBV6-5 to TRBJ1-2, with a tentative D call TRBD1 (5 bases). Germline CDR1 and CDR2: MNHEY and SVGAGI. The CDR3 spans 14 residues. Trimming took off 5 bases at V and 4 bases at J, with 14 bases between the two ends. The CDR3 is CASSDPPGGYGYTF. The DNA of the CDR3 is TGTGCCAGCAGTGACCCTCCCGGGGGCTATGGCTACACCTTC.

The chain joins TRBV25-1 to TRBJ1-4, with a weak D call TRBD1 (6 bases). Germline CDR1 and CDR2: MGHDK and SYGVNS. The CDR3 is made up of 12 amino acids. The V end lost 9 bases, the J end lost 5 bases, and 10 bases lay between the germline ends. CDR3 residues: CASGQRNEKLFF. The CDR3 bases are TGTGCCAGTGGACAGAGAAATGAAAAACTGTTTTTT.

The J gene is TRBJ1-1, the V gene TRBV6-1, with D perhaps TRBD1 (6 bases). The CDR3 is 13 amino acids. Trimming removed 6 bases at V and 1 base at J, with 9 bases between. Germline V gene data show CDR1 as MNHNS and CDR2 as SASEGT. CDR3 coding DNA: TGTGCCAGCAGGGACAGAACGAACACTGAAGCTTTCTTT. Protein product: CASRDRTNTEAFF.

J is TRBJ1-1 and V is TRBV19; D unclear. The CDR3 sequence is 13 residues long. Trimming took off 1 base at V and 3 bases at J, with 6 bases between the two ends. CDR1 is LNHDA, CDR2 SQIVND, per germline (reference sequence). Here the CDR3 DNA reads TGTGCCAGTAGTATAGTGAGGGACACTGAAGCTTTCTTT. Protein product: CASSIVRDTEAFF.

J is TRBJ1-1 and V is TRBV28; D unclear. Trimming took 6 bases from V and 11 from J, leaving 16 bases between them. Germline V gene sequence: CDR1 MDHEN, CDR2 SYDVKM. CDR3 length: 12 residues. The DNA for the CDR3 is TGTGCCAGCAGCCCCCAGTGGTCGCGGGCTTTCTTT. Protein: CASSPQWSRAFF.

This clone was observed a handful of times. The chain couples TRBV6-6 to TRBJ2-7; TRBD1 aligns across 8 bases. The germline V gene encodes CDR1 MNHNY and CDR2 SVGAGI (reference sequence). V was pared by 6 bases and J by 3 bases, with 10 bases of the junction left unmatched. The CDR3 sequence is 15 residues long. CDR3 amino acids: CASRAGGGANYEQYV. The CDR3 nucleotides are TGTGCCAGCAGGGCAGGGGGCGGAGCCAACTACGAGCAGTACGTC.

This clone was seen only a few times. This sequence joins TRBV6-5 and TRBJ2-1, with TRBD2 matching 10 bases. This CDR3 contains 16 residues. Per the germline V gene, CDR1 is MNHEY and CDR2 is SVGAGI. Trimming at V came to 4 bases and at J to 8 bases, leaving 11 bases not matched to a gene. The CDR3 DNA reads as TGTGCCAGCAGTTCTAGGGGAGCGGGGGGGCTTCATGAGCAGTTCTTC. This codes for CASSSRGAGGLHEQFF.

The V call is TRBV25-1, the J call TRBJ1-6, with D unresolved. The CDR3 is made up of 16 amino acids. Germline V gene sequence: CDR1 MGHDK, CDR2 SYGVNS. V lost 5 bases to trimming and J lost 9 bases, with 20 bases between them. Here the CDR3 reads CASSLDNHLPTSPLHF. In nucleotides, the CDR3 is TGTGCCAGCAGTCTTGACAACCATCTACCCACTTCACCCCTCCACTTT.

This clone was seen a few times. V gene TRBV28 combines with J gene TRBJ1-1; 7 bases fit TRBD1. The CDR3 covers 14 residues. Per the germline V gene, CDR1 is MDHEN and CDR2 is SYDVKM. With V trimmed by 4 bases and J by 3 bases, 5 bases remained unmatched. The CDR3 DNA reads TGTGCCAGCAGTTCCCCAGGGGGTTACACTGAAGCTTTCTTT. Its protein product is CASSSPGGYTEAFF. The full variable domain, completed using reference TRBV28 and TRBJ1-1, is DVKVTQSSRYLVKRTGEKVFLECVQDMDHENMFWYRQDPGLGLRLIYFSYDVKMKEKGDIPEGYSVSREKKERFSLILESASTNQTSMYLCASSSPGGYTEAFFGQGTRLTVV.

The chain employs TRBV5-4 and TRBJ2-5; 8 bases agree with TRBD2. The germline gives CDR1 SGHNT, CDR2 YYREEE (reference sequence). With V trimmed by 5 bases and J by 5 bases, 14 bases remained unmatched. This CDR3 region has 16 residues. The CDR3 bases are TGTGCCAGCAGTGAAGGGGGGAGCGGGGGCGGGGAGACCCAGTACTTC. Its protein is CASSEGGSGGGETQYF.

This sequence joins TRBV7-2 and TRBJ2-7; 7 positions agree with TRBD2. This CDR3 comprises 14 residues. Germline-derived CDR1 and CDR2 are SGHTA and FQGNSA. V shed 1 base, J shed 5 bases, and the junction held 5 bases outside the gene matches. CDR3 sequence (DNA): TGTGCCAGCAGCTTAGGGGGGGGTAGGGACGAGCAGTACTTC. Translating it yields CASSLGGGRDEQYF.